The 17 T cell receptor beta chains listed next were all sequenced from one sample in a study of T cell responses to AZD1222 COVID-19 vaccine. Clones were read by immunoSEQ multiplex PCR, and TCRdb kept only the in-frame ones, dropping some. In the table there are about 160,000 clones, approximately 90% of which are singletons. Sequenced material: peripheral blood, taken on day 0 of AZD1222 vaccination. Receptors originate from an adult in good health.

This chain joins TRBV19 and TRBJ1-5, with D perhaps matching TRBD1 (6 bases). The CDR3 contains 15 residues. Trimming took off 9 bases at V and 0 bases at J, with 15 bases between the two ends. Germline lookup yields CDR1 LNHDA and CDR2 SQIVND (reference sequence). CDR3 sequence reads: CASRRGTHSNQPQHF. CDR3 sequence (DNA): TGTGCCAGCCGTCGCGGGACACATAGCAATCAGCCCCAGCATTTT.

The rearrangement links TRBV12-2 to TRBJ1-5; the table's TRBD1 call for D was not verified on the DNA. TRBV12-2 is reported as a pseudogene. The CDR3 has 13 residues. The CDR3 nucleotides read TGTGCAAGTCTCACAGGGTTTCGTCAGCCCCAGCATTTT. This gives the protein CASLTGFRQPQHF.

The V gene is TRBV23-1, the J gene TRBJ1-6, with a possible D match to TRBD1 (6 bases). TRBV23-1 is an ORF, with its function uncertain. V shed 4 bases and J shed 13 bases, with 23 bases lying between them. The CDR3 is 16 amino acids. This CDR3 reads CASSPPGGHLRIPLHF. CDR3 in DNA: TGCGCCAGCAGTCCCCCCGGGGGACATTTAAGGATCCCCCTCCACTTT.

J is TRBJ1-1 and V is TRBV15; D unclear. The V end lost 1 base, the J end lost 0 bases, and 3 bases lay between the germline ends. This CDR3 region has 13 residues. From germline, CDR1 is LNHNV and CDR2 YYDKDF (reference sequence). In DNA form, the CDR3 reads TGTGCCACCAGCAGAGGCGTGAACACTGAAGCTTTCTTT. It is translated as CATSRGVNTEAFF. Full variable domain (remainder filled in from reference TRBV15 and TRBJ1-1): DAMVIQNPRYQVTQFGKPVTLSCSQTLNHNVMYWYQQKSSQAPKLLFHYYDKDFNNEADTPDNFQSRRPNTSFCFLDIRSPGLGDTAMYLCATSRGVNTEAFFGQGTRLTVV.

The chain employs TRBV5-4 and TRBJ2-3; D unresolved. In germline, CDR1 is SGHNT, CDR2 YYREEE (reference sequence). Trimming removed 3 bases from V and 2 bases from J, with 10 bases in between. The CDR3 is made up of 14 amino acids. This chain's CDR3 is CASSSETHTDTQYF. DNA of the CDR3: TGTGCCAGCAGCTCAGAAACCCACACAGATACGCAGTATTTT.

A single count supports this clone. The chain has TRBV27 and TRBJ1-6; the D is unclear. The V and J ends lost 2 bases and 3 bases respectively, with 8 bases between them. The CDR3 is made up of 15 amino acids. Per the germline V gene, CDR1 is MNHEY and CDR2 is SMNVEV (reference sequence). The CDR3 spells CASSLGQNYNSPLHF. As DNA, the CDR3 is TGTGCCAGCAGTTTAGGGCAGAACTATAATTCACCCCTCCACTTT.

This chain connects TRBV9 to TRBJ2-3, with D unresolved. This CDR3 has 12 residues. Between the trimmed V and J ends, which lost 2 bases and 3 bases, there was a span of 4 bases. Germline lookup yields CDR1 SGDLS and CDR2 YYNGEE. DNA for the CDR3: TGTGCCAGCAGCGTTTTGACAGATACGCAGTATTTT. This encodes CASSVLTDTQYF.

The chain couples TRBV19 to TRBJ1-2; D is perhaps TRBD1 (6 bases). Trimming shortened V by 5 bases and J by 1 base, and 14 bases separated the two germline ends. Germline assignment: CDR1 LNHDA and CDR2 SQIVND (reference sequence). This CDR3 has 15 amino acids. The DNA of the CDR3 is TGTGCCAGTAGTCTTTACCACAGGGATAACTATGGCTACACCTTC. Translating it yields CASSLYHRDNYGYTF.

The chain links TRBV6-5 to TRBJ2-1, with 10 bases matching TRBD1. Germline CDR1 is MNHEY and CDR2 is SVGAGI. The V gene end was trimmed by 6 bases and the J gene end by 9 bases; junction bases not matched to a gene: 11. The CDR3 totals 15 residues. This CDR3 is CASSSTGTGEREQFF. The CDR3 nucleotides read TGTGCCAGCAGCTCCACCGGGACAGGGGAGCGTGAGCAGTTCTTC.

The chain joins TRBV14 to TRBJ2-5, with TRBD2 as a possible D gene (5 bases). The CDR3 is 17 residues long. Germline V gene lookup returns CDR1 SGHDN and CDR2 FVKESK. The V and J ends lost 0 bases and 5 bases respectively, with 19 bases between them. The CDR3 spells CASSQDYRGLPGETQYF. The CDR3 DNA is TGTGCCAGCAGCCAAGATTATCGCGGACTCCCCGGGGAGACCCAGTACTTC.

In DNA, the CDR3 is TGTGCCAGCAGTCCTCAGACAGGGGAGGGTCCCTACGAGCAGTACTTC. Translating it yields CASSPQTGEGPYEQYF. V and J are TRBV14 and TRBJ2-7, with TRBD1 as a possible D gene (8 bases). The CDR3 loop spans 16 amino acids. Trimming removed 6 bases at V and 2 bases at J, with 20 bases between. The germline CDR1 and CDR2 sequences are SGHDN and FVKESK.

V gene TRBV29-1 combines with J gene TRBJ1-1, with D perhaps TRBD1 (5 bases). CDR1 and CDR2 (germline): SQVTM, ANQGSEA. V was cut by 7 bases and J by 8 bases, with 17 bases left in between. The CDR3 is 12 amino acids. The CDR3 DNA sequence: TGCAGCGCGTCGGACAACCCGAGGGAAGCTTTCTTT. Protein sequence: CSASDNPREAFF.

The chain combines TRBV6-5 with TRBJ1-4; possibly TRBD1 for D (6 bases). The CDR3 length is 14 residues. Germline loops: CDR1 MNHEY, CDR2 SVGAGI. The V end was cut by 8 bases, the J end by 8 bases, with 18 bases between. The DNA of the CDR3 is TGTGCCAGCCGGGACATCAAAGAAGGGGAAAAACTGTTTTTT. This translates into CASRDIKEGEKLFF.

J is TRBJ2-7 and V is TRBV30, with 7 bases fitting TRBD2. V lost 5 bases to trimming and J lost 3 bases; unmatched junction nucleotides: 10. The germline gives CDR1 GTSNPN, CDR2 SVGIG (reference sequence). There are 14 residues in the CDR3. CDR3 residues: CAWDRGGSNYEQYF. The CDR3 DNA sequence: TGTGCCTGGGACCGGGGCGGGAGTAACTACGAGCAGTACTTC. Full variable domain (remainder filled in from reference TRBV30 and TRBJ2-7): SQTIHQWPATLVQPVGSPLSLECTVEGTSNPNLYWYRQAAGRGLQLLFYSVGIGQISSEVPQNLSASRPQDRQFILSSKKLLLSDSGFYLCAWDRGGSNYEQYFGPGTRLTVT.

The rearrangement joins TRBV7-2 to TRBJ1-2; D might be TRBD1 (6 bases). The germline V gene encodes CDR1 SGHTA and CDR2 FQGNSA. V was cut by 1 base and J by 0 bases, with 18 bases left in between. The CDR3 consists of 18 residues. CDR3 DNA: TGTGCCAGCAGCTTAGAGGAGACAGGTCCCACGGCTAACTATGGCTACACCTTC. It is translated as CASSLEETGPTANYGYTF.

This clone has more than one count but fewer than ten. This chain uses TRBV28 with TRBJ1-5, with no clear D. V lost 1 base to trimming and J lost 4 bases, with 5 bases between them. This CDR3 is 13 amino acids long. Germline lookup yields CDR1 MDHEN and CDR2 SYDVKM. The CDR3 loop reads CASSLSFNQPQHF. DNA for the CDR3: TGTGCCAGCAGTTTATCCTTTAATCAGCCCCAGCATTTT.

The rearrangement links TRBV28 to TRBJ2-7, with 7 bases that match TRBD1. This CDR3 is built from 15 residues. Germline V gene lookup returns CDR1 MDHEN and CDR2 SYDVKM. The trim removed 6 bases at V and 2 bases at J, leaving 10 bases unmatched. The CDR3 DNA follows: TGTGCCAGCAGAGCCGGGACAGCGATTACCTACGAGCAGTACTTC. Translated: CASRAGTAITYEQYF.